The sequence of this TCR beta chain was determined in a study of CD8 T cells in Susac syndrome. V gave up 0 bases and J gave up 1 base, with 6 bases separating them. The CDR3 runs 14 residues. CDR1 and CDR2 from the germline V gene are MNHNY and SVGAGI (reference sequence). Through negative isolation, CD4+ and CD8+ T cells were obtained, while TEMRA cells were enriched using FACS. Reverse transcription of roughly 0.5 to 1 ug RNA was performed with random hexamers. The CDR3 of TCR beta was amplified by immunoSEQ multiplex PCR across 54 Vbeta and 13 Jbeta. TCRdb processed the immunoSEQ multiplex PCR reads anew with MiXCR; each CDR3 protein has one entry. This table holds 120,000 to 150,000 distinct CDR3 sequences, approximately 94% found once.

The TCR originated in a human donor in good health. Sequenced sample: CD4+ T cells from PBMCs. The chain is built from TRBV6-6 and TRBJ2-5, with TRBD1 as a possible D gene (6 bases). The CDR3 loop is CASSYSDSQETQYF. The CDR3 nucleotides read TGTGCCAGCAGTTACTCGGACAGCCAAGAGACCCAGTACTTC.